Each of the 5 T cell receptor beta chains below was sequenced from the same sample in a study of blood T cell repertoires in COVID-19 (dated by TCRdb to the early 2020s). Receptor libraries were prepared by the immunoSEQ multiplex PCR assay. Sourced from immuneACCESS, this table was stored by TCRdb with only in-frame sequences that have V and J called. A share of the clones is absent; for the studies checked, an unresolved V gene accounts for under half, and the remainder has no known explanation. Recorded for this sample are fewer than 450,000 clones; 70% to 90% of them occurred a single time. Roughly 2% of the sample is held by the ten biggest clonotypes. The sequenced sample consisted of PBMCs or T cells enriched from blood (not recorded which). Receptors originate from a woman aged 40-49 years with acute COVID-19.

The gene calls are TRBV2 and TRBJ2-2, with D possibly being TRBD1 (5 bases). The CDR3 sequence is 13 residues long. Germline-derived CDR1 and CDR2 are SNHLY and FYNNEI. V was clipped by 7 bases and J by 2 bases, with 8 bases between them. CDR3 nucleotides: TGTGCCAGCATAGGACAAAACACCGGGGAGCTGTTTTTT. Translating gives CASIGQNTGELFF.

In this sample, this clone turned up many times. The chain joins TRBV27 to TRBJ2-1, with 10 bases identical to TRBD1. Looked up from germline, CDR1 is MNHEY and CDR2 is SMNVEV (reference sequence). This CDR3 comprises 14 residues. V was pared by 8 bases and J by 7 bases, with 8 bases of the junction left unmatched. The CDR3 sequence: CASRRQGARNEQFF. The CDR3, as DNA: TGTGCCAGCCGAAGACAGGGGGCTCGGAATGAGCAGTTCTTC.

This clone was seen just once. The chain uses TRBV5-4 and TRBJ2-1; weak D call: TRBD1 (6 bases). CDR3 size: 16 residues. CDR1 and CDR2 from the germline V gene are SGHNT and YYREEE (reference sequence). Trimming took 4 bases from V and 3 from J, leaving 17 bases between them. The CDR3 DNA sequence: TGTGCCAGCAGCCCGTTCGGTCAGGGGCTCTACAATGAGCAGTTCTTC. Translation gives CASSPFGQGLYNEQFF.

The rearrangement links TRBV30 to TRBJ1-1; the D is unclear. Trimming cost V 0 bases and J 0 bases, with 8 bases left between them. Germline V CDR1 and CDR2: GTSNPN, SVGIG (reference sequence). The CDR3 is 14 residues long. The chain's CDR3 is CAWSVSVMNTEAFF. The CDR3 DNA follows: TGTGCCTGGAGTGTCAGCGTTATGAACACTGAAGCTTTCTTT.

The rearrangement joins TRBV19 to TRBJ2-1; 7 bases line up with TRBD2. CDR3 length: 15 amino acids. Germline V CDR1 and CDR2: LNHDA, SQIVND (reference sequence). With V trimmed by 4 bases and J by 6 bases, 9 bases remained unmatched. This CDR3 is CASSRASGILNEQFF. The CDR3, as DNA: TGTGCCAGTAGTAGGGCTAGCGGAATTCTCAATGAGCAGTTCTTC. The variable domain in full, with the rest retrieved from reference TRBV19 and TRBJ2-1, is DGGITQSPKYLFRKEGQNVTLSCEQNLNHDAMYWYRQDPGQGLRLIYYSQIVNDFQKGDIAEGYSVSREKKESFPLTVTSAQKNPTAFYLCASSRASGILNEQFFGPGTRLTVL.